This is a list of T cell receptor beta chains from one sample in a study of T cells in Graves' hyperthyroidism and ophthalmopathy. A single record per CDR3 protein comes from TCRdb applying MiXCR to the multiplex PCR reads. Of roughly 380,000 distinct CDR3 sequences in the sample, approximately 14% were seen once. Sequencing input: blood. All receptors derive from a woman aged 18-30 years with Graves' hyperthyroidism. CDR3s include the opening cysteine and the closing phenylalanine or tryptophan. The D gene is left open where the match is weak. Not every row has a clone size; where given, it reads once, few, many or a size class.

abundance: -
d_gene: -
v_gene: TRBV29-1
j_gene: TRBJ1-4
CDR3aa: CSVAYGDGLGEKLFF
CDR3nt: TGCAGCGTTGCTTATGGGGACGGATTGGGTGAAAAACTGTTTTTT

abundance: -
d_gene: -
v_gene: TRBV20-1
j_gene: TRBJ2-1
CDR3aa: CSARGTGWDNEQFF
CDR3nt: TGCAGTGCTAGAGGTACCGGGTGGGACAATGAGCAGTTCTTC

abundance: -
d_gene: -
v_gene: TRBV7-9
j_gene: TRBJ2-1
CDR3aa: CASSVSNWRRNEQFF
CDR3nt: TGTGCCAGCAGCGTATCAAATTGGCGGCGGAATGAGCAGTTCTTC

abundance: many
d_gene: -
v_gene: TRBV12-3/TRBV12-4
j_gene: TRBJ2-7
CDR3aa: CASSTYSYEQYF
CDR3nt: TGTGCCAGCAGTACCTACTCCTACGAGCAGTACTTC

abundance: few
d_gene: -
v_gene: TRBV27
j_gene: TRBJ2-7
CDR3aa: CASSPRANEQYF
CDR3nt: TGTGCCAGCAGTCCCCGAGCGAATGAGCAGTACTTC

abundance: -
d_gene: TRBD1
v_gene: TRBV19
j_gene: TRBJ1-2
CDR3aa: CASSIGRGNYGYTF
CDR3nt: TGTGCCAGTAGTATCGGCAGGGGGAACTATGGCTACACCTTC

abundance: few
d_gene: -
v_gene: TRBV5-1
j_gene: TRBJ2-1
CDR3aa: CASSLVGQTKEQFF
CDR3nt: TGCGCCAGCAGCTTGGTAGGACAAACCAAAGAGCAGTTCTTC

abundance: many
d_gene: -
v_gene: TRBV10-3
j_gene: TRBJ2-5
CDR3aa: CAISDGGKFQETQYF
CDR3nt: TGTGCCATCAGTGATGGGGGAAAATTCCAAGAGACCCAGTACTTC

abundance: many
d_gene: -
v_gene: TRBV12-3/TRBV12-4
j_gene: TRBJ2-5
CDR3aa: CASTLGLGETQYF
CDR3nt: TGTGCCAGCACCCTGGGACTGGGGGAGACCCAGTACTTC

abundance: -
d_gene: TRBD1
v_gene: TRBV2
j_gene: TRBJ1-2
CDR3aa: CASSGWTGMGYGYTF
CDR3nt: TGTGCCAGCAGTGGGTGGACAGGGATGGGCTATGGCTACACCTTC

abundance: -
d_gene: -
v_gene: TRBV29-1
j_gene: TRBJ2-5
CDR3aa: CSVVPNKETQYF
CDR3nt: TGCAGCGTTGTTCCGAATAAAGAGACCCAGTACTTC

abundance: many
d_gene: -
v_gene: TRBV29-1
j_gene: TRBJ2-7
CDR3aa: CSASVGVYEQYF
CDR3nt: TGCAGCGCATCTGTGGGAGTCTATGAGCAGTACTTC

abundance: -
d_gene: -
v_gene: TRBV10-2
j_gene: TRBJ2-7
CDR3aa: CASAGTSSYEQYF
CDR3nt: TGCGCCAGCGCCGGGACATCTTCCTACGAGCAGTACTTC

abundance: few
d_gene: -
v_gene: TRBV27
j_gene: TRBJ2-7
CDR3aa: CASTDADSYEQYF
CDR3nt: TGTGCCAGCACCGACGCCGACTCCTACGAGCAGTACTTC

abundance: many
d_gene: TRBD2
v_gene: TRBV12-5
j_gene: TRBJ2-3
CDR3aa: CASGLVGLNTDTQYF
CDR3nt: TGTGCTAGTGGTTTGGTGGGACTAAACACAGATACGCAGTATTTT

abundance: many
d_gene: -
v_gene: TRBV3-1
j_gene: TRBJ2-1
CDR3aa: CASSQVRRRNNEQFF
CDR3nt: TGTGCCAGCAGCCAAGTTAGGCGGAGGAACAATGAGCAGTTCTTC

abundance: -
d_gene: -
v_gene: TRBV5-4
j_gene: TRBJ2-6
CDR3aa: CASSLGGTLTRSNVLTF
CDR3nt: TGTGCCAGCAGCTTGGGAGGGACCCTCACCCGCTCCAACGTCCTGACTTTC

abundance: few
d_gene: TRBD1
v_gene: TRBV6-5
j_gene: TRBJ2-2
CDR3aa: CASSYGTEEELFF
CDR3nt: TGTGCCAGCAGTTACGGGACAGAGGAGGAGCTGTTTTTT

abundance: many
d_gene: -
v_gene: TRBV3-1
j_gene: TRBJ1-1
CDR3aa: CASSLSGESTEAFF
CDR3nt: TGTGCCAGCAGCCTTTCCGGGGAGTCCACTGAAGCTTTCTTT

abundance: many
d_gene: TRBD1
v_gene: TRBV3-1
j_gene: TRBJ2-4
CDR3aa: CASSPRQGMDIQYF
CDR3nt: TGTGCCAGCAGCCCACGACAGGGAATGGACATTCAGTACTTC

abundance: many
d_gene: TRBD1
v_gene: TRBV15
j_gene: TRBJ2-1
CDR3aa: CATSRDTGGNNEQFF
CDR3nt: TGTGCCACCAGCAGAGATACAGGGGGCAACAATGAGCAGTTCTTC

abundance: few
d_gene: -
v_gene: TRBV6-1
j_gene: TRBJ2-1
CDR3aa: CASRGDFSAWDEQFF
CDR3nt: TGTGCCAGCAGGGGGGACTTCTCGGCCTGGGATGAGCAGTTCTTC

abundance: many
d_gene: -
v_gene: TRBV7-3
j_gene: TRBJ2-3
CDR3aa: CASSSRAITDTQYF
CDR3nt: TGTGCCAGCAGCTCAAGGGCTATCACAGATACGCAGTATTTT

abundance: -
d_gene: TRBD2
v_gene: TRBV7-2
j_gene: TRBJ2-5
CDR3aa: CASSLVLTGLAGGETQYF
CDR3nt: TGTGCCAGCAGCTTAGTGTTGACGGGACTAGCGGGAGGAGAGACCCAGTACTTC

abundance: -
d_gene: -
v_gene: TRBV12-5
j_gene: TRBJ1-2
CDR3aa: CASGLGRATSGYGYTF
CDR3nt: TGTGCTAGTGGTTTGGGAAGGGCAACTTCGGGCTATGGCTACACCTTC

abundance: many
d_gene: -
v_gene: TRBV20-1
j_gene: TRBJ1-5
CDR3aa: CSARRDGFQHF
CDR3nt: TGCAGTGCTAGAAGGGACGGGTTCCAGCATTTT

abundance: -
d_gene: -
v_gene: TRBV6-2/TRBV6-3
j_gene: TRBJ1-5
CDR3aa: CAISESSSGVNQPQHF
CDR3nt: TGTGCCATCAGTGAGTCGTCGTCAGGTGTCAATCAGCCCCAGCATTTT

abundance: many
d_gene: TRBD2
v_gene: TRBV7-3
j_gene: TRBJ2-2
CDR3aa: CASSLGSGSTGELFF
CDR3nt: TGTGCCAGCAGCTTAGGTAGCGGGAGTACAGGGGAGCTGTTTTTT

abundance: many
d_gene: -
v_gene: TRBV20-1
j_gene: TRBJ2-1
CDR3aa: CSAPTQNEQFF
CDR3nt: TGCAGTGCTCCAACCCAGAATGAGCAGTTCTTC

abundance: many
d_gene: -
v_gene: TRBV7-8
j_gene: TRBJ1-6
CDR3aa: CASSGGAGRSVRPLHF
CDR3nt: TGTGCCAGCAGCGGAGGGGCGGGCAGGAGCGTACGGCCCCTCCACTTT

abundance: many
d_gene: -
v_gene: TRBV3-1
j_gene: TRBJ2-7
CDR3aa: CASSQIHEQYF
CDR3nt: TGTGCCAGCAGCCAAATTCACGAGCAGTACTTC

abundance: -
d_gene: -
v_gene: TRBV20-1
j_gene: TRBJ1-4
CDR3aa: CSAGPAAPSEKLFF
CDR3nt: TGCAGTGCTGGACCGGCCGCCCCAAGTGAAAAACTGTTTTTT

abundance: many
d_gene: TRBD2
v_gene: TRBV7-8
j_gene: TRBJ2-5
CDR3aa: CASSLMGLAANQETQYF
CDR3nt: TGTGCCAGCAGCTTAATGGGACTAGCGGCCAACCAAGAGACCCAGTACTTC

abundance: many
d_gene: -
v_gene: TRBV30
j_gene: TRBJ1-5
CDR3aa: CAWRDGINQPQHF
CDR3nt: TGTGCCTGGAGGGACGGAATCAATCAGCCCCAGCATTTT

abundance: many
d_gene: -
v_gene: TRBV20-1
j_gene: TRBJ2-7
CDR3aa: CSASVNSYEQYF
CDR3nt: TGCAGTGCTAGTGTCAACTCCTACGAGCAGTACTTC

abundance: -
d_gene: TRBD1
v_gene: TRBV5-4
j_gene: TRBJ2-5
CDR3aa: CASSLGQAGGAGETQYF
CDR3nt: TGTGCCAGCAGCTTGGGACAGGCAGGGGGCGCGGGGGAGACCCAGTACTTC

abundance: many
d_gene: -
v_gene: TRBV10-3
j_gene: TRBJ1-2
CDR3aa: CAISLLQNYGYTF
CDR3nt: TGTGCCATCAGCCTCCTTCAGAACTATGGCTACACCTTC

abundance: many
d_gene: TRBD1
v_gene: TRBV4-3
j_gene: TRBJ2-7
CDR3aa: CASSQVSGTGGHEQYF
CDR3nt: TGCGCCAGCAGCCAAGTTAGCGGGACAGGGGGCCACGAGCAGTACTTC

abundance: -
d_gene: TRBD2
v_gene: TRBV29-1
j_gene: TRBJ2-5
CDR3aa: CSVEDGTRSETQYF
CDR3nt: TGCAGCGTTGAAGACGGGACTAGGAGCGAGACCCAGTACTTC

abundance: many
d_gene: TRBD1
v_gene: TRBV15
j_gene: TRBJ2-1
CDR3aa: CATSDVPDRFYNEQFF
CDR3nt: TGTGCCACCAGCGACGTCCCGGACAGGTTCTACAATGAGCAGTTCTTC

abundance: many
d_gene: -
v_gene: TRBV10-2
j_gene: TRBJ1-1
CDR3aa: CASSETGPTEAFF
CDR3nt: TGCGCCAGCAGTGAGACAGGGCCTACTGAAGCTTTCTTT

abundance: many
d_gene: -
v_gene: TRBV30
j_gene: TRBJ1-1
CDR3aa: CAWTELMNTEAFF
CDR3nt: TGTGCCTGGACCGAACTAATGAACACTGAAGCTTTCTTT

abundance: many
d_gene: -
v_gene: TRBV28
j_gene: TRBJ1-2
CDR3aa: CASSLYASDYGYTF
CDR3nt: TGTGCCAGCAGTTTATACGCATCGGATTATGGCTACACCTTC

abundance: many
d_gene: TRBD1
v_gene: TRBV7-9
j_gene: TRBJ1-1
CDR3aa: CASSPGTGDYTEAFF
CDR3nt: TGTGCCAGCAGCCCTGGGACAGGGGATTACACTGAAGCTTTCTTT

abundance: -
d_gene: -
v_gene: TRBV4-3
j_gene: TRBJ2-3
CDR3aa: CASSQRAGLSTDTQYF
CDR3nt: TGCGCCAGCAGCCAAAGGGCAGGGCTGAGCACAGATACGCAGTATTTT